This entry describes one T cell receptor (beta chain). Antigen: not known. TCRdb analysed the reads with MiXCR anew, one entry per CDR3 protein. The sample has under 500,000 distinct CDR3 sequences; 42% are singletons. These data come from a study of T cell repertoires in cytomegalovirus infection. Study in general: Use of recently identified HLA-C-restricted and well-studied HLA-B-restricted CMV epitopes was part of the study. Evidence of both CMV infection and a matching HLA type came from public TCR beta signatures.

Study outcomes and limitations: The ex vivo response was dominated by HLA-C-restricted CMV-specific TCR beta clonotypes.

The V gene's germline CDR1 is SGHRS and CDR2 YFSETQ. Trimming took off 1 base at V and 6 bases at J, with 20 bases between the two ends. This CDR3 has 18 amino acids. The sequence was collected from a human donor in good health (CMV status not recorded). Some clones in this sample may be carry-over from other donors' samples. The chain joins TRBV5-1 to TRBJ1-6, with TRBD1 as a possible D gene (5 bases). The sample in question was cultured PBMCs, obtained from culture after CMV antigen stimulation. The chain's CDR3 is CASSLWGASDDPNSPLHF. CDR3 in DNA: TGCGCCAGCAGCTTGTGGGGCGCAAGCGATGATCCTAATTCACCCCTCCACTTT. Drawing the rest from reference TRBV5-1 and TRBJ1-6, the complete variable domain is KAGVTQTPRYLIKTRGQQVTLSCSPISGHRSVSWYQQTPGQGLQFLFEYFSETQRNKGNFPGRFSGRQFSNSRSEMNVSTLELGDSALYLCASSLWGASDDPNSPLHFGNGTRLTVT.